This T cell receptor (beta chain) originates from a study of graft-versus-host responses after intestinal transplantation. With regard to this clone: The antigen remains undetermined.

V lost 6 bases, J lost 5 bases, and 16 bases lay in between. Per germline, CDR1 MNHEY and CDR2 SVGAGI. CDR3 length: 14 amino acids. Clones were sequenced by immunoSEQ multiplex PCR, and TCRdb holds only the in-frame ones, with some missing. The sample holds some 110,000 clones; about nine tenths are singletons and the top ten take around 0.2%. This material consisted of unstimulated CD4+ T cells sorted from spleen or lymph node cells, taken before intestinal transplant. This TCR came from a human donor who received an intestinal transplant. The chain combines TRBV6-5 with TRBJ2-5, with TRBD2 as a possible D gene (5 bases). CDR3 amino acids: CASRGPRAWETQYF. The CDR3 DNA reads TGTGCCAGCAGGGGCCCGCGGGCGTGGGAGACCCAGTACTTC.